The subject of this entry is one T cell receptor (beta chain). Antigen unknown. Whether given at about 4 or about 12 weeks, second doses were pooled. The data were obtained in a study of T cell responses to AZD1222 COVID-19 vaccine. Study conclusions and caveats: At baseline, just a handful of AZD1222 recipients tested seropositive. Reportedly, nearly half the spike-specific TCRs target unmutated variant regions. Females outnumbered males among donors, who were mostly white British; clonal diversity was possibly underestimated.

The CDR3 totals 16 residues. Germline V lookup: CDR1 LNHDA, CDR2 SQIVND (reference sequence). Deletions cut 3 bases from V and 2 bases from J, with 11 bases between. The assay was immunoSEQ multiplex PCR, and TCRdb's table has in-frame clones only and misses some. In the table there are roughly 150,000 clones, 80% to 90% of which are singletons. The chain carries TRBV19 and TRBJ2-6; D unresolved. The clonotype originates from an adult who received the AZD1222 COVID-19 vaccine. The input for sequencing was peripheral blood, taken 28 days after the second AZD1222 dose. In DNA form, the CDR3 reads TGTGCCAGTAGTATCCCCTTGGGTGCTGGGGCCAACGTCCTGACTTTC. It specifies CASSIPLGAGANVLTF. Supplemented by reference TRBV19 and TRBJ2-6, the full variable domain reads DGGITQSPKYLFRKEGQNVTLSCEQNLNHDAMYWYRQDPGQGLRLIYYSQIVNDFQKGDIAEGYSVSREKKESFPLTVTSAQKNPTAFYLCASSIPLGAGANVLTFGAGSRLTVL.